This T cell receptor beta chain was sequenced for a study of human T cells and chemical hapten exposure. Study information: Per-sample TCR yield variation was attributed mainly to small pooled library volume differences. Findings and limits, study-wide: Clustering by CDR3 similarity yielded significantly more large clusters from expanded TCRs than controls. TCRs exceeding a frequency of 1 in 1000 stayed unchanged under DPC sensitization.

As regards this clonotype: Its antigen is not identified.

Time point: pre-sensitization, week 0. Treatment meaning: therapeutic diphenylcyclopropenone sensitization with weekly scalp DPC. In every case, blood was obtained before the patch test was applied. TCRdb called the RACE reads again in MiXCR, with one record for every CDR3 protein. The data hold 85,000 to 90,000 distinct CDR3 sequences, with 9.6% observed a single time. The receptor's source is a woman aged 40 to 55 with alopecia areata. Some clones in this sample may be carry-over from other donors' samples. The input for sequencing was whole blood, taken in connection with sensitization to the hapten diphenylcyclopropenone (DPC).

The CDR3: CASSLVLAGWGEQFF. DNA for the CDR3: TGTGCCAGCAGTTTAGTCCTAGCGGGGTGGGGTGAGCAGTTCTTC. The chain has TRBV12-3 or TRBV12-4 and TRBJ2-1; 9 bases fit TRBD2. Trimming cost V 1 base and J 9 bases; bases outside gene matches: 7. The CDR3 loop spans 15 amino acids.